The 26 T cell receptor beta chains below were found in one sample sequenced in a study of control samples from healthy donors and cancer patients. The method was immunoSEQ multiplex PCR; TCRdb's version includes in-frame clones alone and lacks a portion of them. The repertoire consists of under 150,000 clones, with approximately 92% occurring once and the leading ten covering approximately 10%. The sequenced material came from blood. The receptors shown here come from a man aged 30 to 45 in good health.

The chain uses TRBV3-1 (or the pseudogene TRBV3-2) and TRBJ2-3; D is perhaps TRBD2 (5 bases). The CDR3 runs 16 residues. V lost 2 bases and J lost 9, with 21 bases in between. CDR1 and CDR2 (germline): LGHDT, YNNKEL (reference sequence). The CDR3, as DNA: TGTGCCAGCAGCCAATCCATCGGACTCACTTTGGGGACGCAGTATTTT. It yields the protein CASSQSIGLTLGTQYF.

The chain couples TRBV28 to TRBJ2-7, with 7 nucleotides matching TRBD1. Germline CDR1 reads MDHEN; CDR2 reads SYDVKM. The CDR3 has 14 residues. The V segment lost 7 bases and the J segment 4 bases; nucleotides outside the gene matches: 10. Here the CDR3 DNA reads TGTGCCAGCACAAAACAAGGGGGCCCATACGAGCAGTACTTC. Translation: CASTKQGGPYEQYF.

The chain uses TRBV7-8 and TRBJ2-3, with D tentatively TRBD2 (5 bases). Germline assignment: CDR1 SGHVS and CDR2 FQNEAQ. V was clipped by 4 bases and J by 4 bases, with 18 bases between them. The CDR3 is 16 amino acids. The CDR3 is CASSSPDWSHADTQYF. The CDR3 DNA follows: TGTGCCAGCAGCTCTCCGGACTGGTCTCATGCAGATACGCAGTATTTT.

The chain is built from TRBV19 and TRBJ1-6, with D unclear. Germline V gene sequence: CDR1 LNHDA, CDR2 SQIVND (reference sequence). V dropped 5 bases and J dropped 2 bases, with 10 bases sitting between them. The CDR3 length is 15 residues. This chain's CDR3 is CASSPHRAYNSPLHF. CDR3 nucleotides: TGTGCCAGTAGTCCCCATCGGGCCTATAATTCACCCCTCCACTTT.

The rearrangement links TRBV29-1 to TRBJ2-3; D not certain. V was pared by 5 bases and J by 0 bases, with 6 bases between. CDR3 length: 12 amino acids. The germline CDR1 and CDR2 sequences are SQVTM and ANQGSEA. The CDR3 nucleotides are TGCAGCGTTAGGTACAGCACAGATACGCAGTATTTT. Translated: CSVRYSTDTQYF.

The V and J genes are TRBV12-3 or TRBV12-4 and TRBJ2-5, with D unresolved. The V end lost 2 bases, the J end lost 9 bases, and 13 bases lay between the germline ends. The CDR3 is 13 residues long. CDR3 nucleotide sequence: TGTGCCAGCAGTTTATTTCACGGGTCGGCCCAGTACTTC. Translation gives CASSLFHGSAQYF.

The V gene is TRBV28, the J gene TRBJ2-5, with TRBD1 as a possible D gene (5 bases). CDR1 is MDHEN, CDR2 SYDVKM, per germline. Trimming shortened V by 5 bases and J by 5 bases, and 15 bases separated the two germline ends. The CDR3 spans 14 residues. CDR3 in DNA: TGTGCCAGCAGTCGCTTCAGGGTTCGGGAGACCCAGTACTTC. The encoded protein is CASSRFRVRETQYF.

The DNA of the CDR3 is TGTGCCAGCAGTGCACGTCATATGGGGGGCGGGAAGACCTACGAGCAGTACTTC. Its translation: CASSARHMGGGKTYEQYF. The rearrangement joins TRBV2 to TRBJ2-7; D may be TRBD1 or TRBD2 (6 bases each). This CDR3 is built from 18 residues. Germline V gene lookup returns CDR1 SNHLY and CDR2 FYNNEI. V dropped 4 bases and J dropped 2 bases, with 24 bases sitting between them.

The V gene is TRBV2, the J gene TRBJ2-1; TRBD2 matches at 7 bases. V lost 4 bases and J lost 6; bases outside the gene matches: 9. Germline CDR1 SNHLY, CDR2 FYNNEI. The CDR3 runs 15 residues. CDR3 coding DNA: TGTGCCAGCAGTGTACTAGCGTCAGCGATCAATGAGCAGTTCTTC. This encodes CASSVLASAINEQFF.

The V gene is TRBV23-1, the J gene TRBJ1-3; 7 bases agree with TRBD1. TRBV23-1 is designated an ORF whose function remains uncertain. The trim removed 4 bases at V and 6 bases at J, leaving 15 bases unmatched. The CDR3 spans 17 residues. The CDR3 DNA is TGCGCCAGCAGTCTACCGGGACAGACAGTTAAAGAAAACACCATATATTTT. Protein product: CASSLPGQTVKENTIYF.

The chain is built from TRBV4-1 and TRBJ1-6, with a tentative D call TRBD1 (5 bases). Germline values: CDR1 MGHRA, CDR2 YSYEKL. V lost 1 base to trimming and J lost 7 bases, with 8 bases between them. The CDR3 contains 14 residues. Here the CDR3 reads CASSQGRGNSPLHF. CDR3 in DNA: TGCGCCAGCAGCCAAGGTAGGGGAAATTCACCCCTCCACTTT.

This clone was found once. The rearrangement uses TRBV5-1 and TRBJ2-7; possible D gene TRBD1, 5 bases. V was pared by 4 bases and J by 1 base, with 12 bases between. The CDR3 is made up of 14 amino acids. Germline assignment: CDR1 SGHRS and CDR2 YFSETQ. CDR3 in amino acids: CASSPTTVSYEQYF. The DNA for the CDR3 is TGCGCCAGCAGCCCCACGACAGTTTCCTACGAGCAGTACTTC.

The rearrangement uses TRBV6-6 and TRBJ2-3, with a weak D call TRBD1 (6 bases). From germline, CDR1 is MNHNY and CDR2 SVGAGI (reference sequence). V lost 2 bases to trimming and J lost 4 bases, with 13 bases between them. CDR3 length equals 15 residues. The CDR3 sequence: CASSYPHRDPDTQYF. The CDR3 DNA follows: TGTGCCAGCAGTTACCCGCACAGGGACCCAGATACGCAGTATTTT.

This chain's CDR3 is CASSLGGVPTHEQFF. The CDR3 DNA is TGTGCCAGCAGTTTAGGTGGGGTGCCAACCCATGAGCAGTTCTTC. V gene TRBV28 combines with J gene TRBJ2-1, with D uncertain. Germline CDR1 reads MDHEN; CDR2 reads SYDVKM. The CDR3 has 15 residues. V dropped 2 bases and J dropped 8 bases, with 16 bases sitting between them.

This chain joins TRBV12-3 or TRBV12-4 and TRBJ1-5; no reliable D call. V gave up 10 bases and J gave up 6 bases, with 4 bases separating them. This CDR3 spans 9 amino acids. The CDR3: CANRQPQHF. The CDR3 coding sequence is TGTGCCAACCGTCAGCCCCAGCATTTT.

V and J are TRBV28 and TRBJ1-2; TRBD1 agrees at 8 bases. The V gene end was trimmed by 6 bases and the J gene end by 3 bases; junction bases not matched to a gene: 6. The germline CDR1 and CDR2 sequences are MDHEN and SYDVKM. The CDR3 length is 14 residues. The CDR3 loop is CASRPGGLDYGYTF. The CDR3 nucleotides are TGTGCCAGCAGACCAGGGGGCCTGGACTATGGCTACACCTTC.

Comment on this clone: In the same sample, other DNA sequences code for this CDR3. The chain uses TRBV28 and TRBJ2-7; unclear D gene. V was cut by 4 bases and J by 2 bases, with 9 bases left in between. CDR3 length: 13 amino acids. Germline-derived CDR1 and CDR2 are MDHEN and SYDVKM. The CDR3 here is CASSSPGTYEQYF. CDR3 bases: TGTGCCAGCAGTTCCCCGGGCACCTACGAGCAGTACTTC.

This chain links TRBV6-2 or TRBV6-3 with TRBJ2-2; D is perhaps TRBD2 (5 bases). The CDR3 sequence is 15 residues long. The V gene lost 4 bases and the J gene lost 6 bases, with 15 bases spanning the gap. The germline V gene encodes CDR1 MNHEY and CDR2 SVGEGT. The CDR3 protein is CASSFEGMVSGELFF. CDR3 sequence (DNA): TGTGCCAGCAGTTTCGAGGGAATGGTTTCCGGGGAGCTGTTTTTT.

The CDR3 spells CASSIGGGPYEQYF. The CDR3 DNA reads TGTGCCAGTAGTATAGGGGGTGGCCCCTACGAGCAGTACTTC. The chain uses TRBV19 and TRBJ2-7; no firm D call. Trimming removed 1 base from V and 2 bases from J, with 9 bases in between. The CDR3 contains 14 residues. Germline assignment: CDR1 LNHDA and CDR2 SQIVND (reference sequence).

The rearrangement uses TRBV6-5 and TRBJ1-1; D call uncertain. There are 11 residues in the CDR3. CDR1 and CDR2 from the germline V gene are MNHEY and SVGAGI. The ends were cut back, 11 bases at V and 5 bases at J, with 12 bases in the middle. The CDR3 nucleotides read TGTGCCGTTGGTGTGGGGACTGAAGCTTTCTTT. Protein sequence: CAVGVGTEAFF.

CDR3 DNA sequence: TGTGCCAGCAGCCGTGTGGCTTCAGCTAACTATGGCTACACCTTC. Amino acid sequence: CASSRVASANYGYTF. The chain joins TRBV11-2 to TRBJ1-2; D uncertain. The germline V gene has CDR1 SGHAT and CDR2 FQNNGV. V gave up 5 bases and J gave up 0 bases, with 13 bases separating them. There are 15 residues in the CDR3.

Note on this clone: The sample contains more than one DNA sequence encoding this CDR3. This chain joins TRBV19 and TRBJ2-7; 9 nucleotides line up with TRBD1. The V segment lost 3 bases and the J segment 1 base; nucleotides outside the gene matches: 1. CDR1 is LNHDA, CDR2 SQIVND, per germline (reference sequence). The CDR3 has 14 amino acids. This CDR3 reads CASSMTGGSYEQYF. The CDR3 DNA sequence: TGTGCCAGTAGTATGACAGGGGGATCCTACGAGCAGTACTTC.

The gene calls are TRBV7-9 and TRBJ2-1; D not resolved. The V gene lost 5 bases and the J gene lost 5 bases, with 10 bases spanning the gap. The CDR3 spans 13 residues. The germline V gene encodes CDR1 SEHNR and CDR2 FQNEAQ (reference sequence). CDR3 residues: CASSPGGDNEQFF. For the CDR3, the DNA is TGTGCCAGCAGCCCCGGCGGCGACAATGAGCAGTTCTTC.

The chain is built from TRBV5-1 and TRBJ2-3; TRBD2 agrees at 11 bases. This CDR3 is 16 amino acids long. With 2 bases clipped from V and 1 base from J, the junction kept 3 bases outside the gene matches. The germline V gene has CDR1 SGHRS and CDR2 YFSETQ. This CDR3 reads CASSFSLAGGTDTQYF. In nucleotides, the CDR3 is TGCGCCAGCAGCTTTTCACTAGCGGGAGGCACAGATACGCAGTATTTT.

V usage is TRBV4-1 and J usage is TRBJ2-7; tentatively, D is TRBD1 (7 bases). Trimming stripped 6 bases from V and 7 bases from J, with 25 bases between. Germline CDR1 is MGHRA and CDR2 is YSYEKL. The CDR3 is 16 residues long. CDR3 DNA: TGCGCCAGCAGTCGAGGGGGCTCCAGCGGGTTAGATGAGCAGTACTTC. Translated: CASSRGGSSGLDEQYF.

This clone has just a few counts. CDR3 nucleotides: TGTGCCAGCAGCAAAGGGGGGTTAACTAATGAAAAACTGTTTTTT. It codes for CASSKGGLTNEKLFF. This sequence joins TRBV7-9 and TRBJ1-4; a weak D match, TRBD1 (6 bases). The V end was cut by 5 bases, the J end by 1 base, with 11 bases between. The CDR3 loop spans 15 amino acids. Germline V gene data show CDR1 as SEHNR and CDR2 as FQNEAQ (reference sequence).